These 30 T cell receptor beta chains were all obtained from the same sample, sequenced in a study of T-cell reconstitution after alpha-beta-depleted transplantation in children. Unique molecular identifiers were used to barcode this TCRbeta library. TCRdb itself ran the PCR reads through MiXCR, one entry per CDR3 protein. The repertoire holds 300,000 to 350,000 distinct CDR3 sequences, about 17% seen once, with roughly two fifths in the top ten. Material: PBMCs, mostly from graft donor cells, obtained 360 days after TCRalphabeta/CD19-depleted stem cell transplant. The source is a male patient under 10 years old who had a stem cell transplant for acute lymphoblastic leukemia, so the T cells may come from the graft donor.

This chain links TRBV4-1 with TRBJ1-1, with unresolved D. Trimming took off 1 base at V and 4 bases at J, with 10 bases between the two ends. The length of the CDR3 is 14 residues. Germline CDR1 reads MGHRA; CDR2 reads YSYEKL. The CDR3 protein is CASSQGGLGTEAFF. In DNA, the CDR3 is TGCGCCAGCAGCCAAGGGGGATTAGGCACTGAAGCTTTCTTT.

In its sample, this clonotype was seen many times. The chain employs TRBV12-3 or TRBV12-4 and TRBJ2-7; weak D call: TRBD1 (6 bases). V lost 4 bases, J lost 3 bases, and 16 bases lay in between. The CDR3 has 15 amino acids. Written as DNA, the CDR3 is TGTGCCAGCAGTTCCGTCAACAGGGCCCACTACGAGCAGTACTTC. Its protein is CASSSVNRAHYEQYF.

This chain joins TRBV12-3 or TRBV12-4 and TRBJ2-1, with D tentatively TRBD2 (6 bases). Trimming removed 4 bases from V and 3 bases from J, with 22 bases in between. The CDR3 extends over 18 amino acids. The DNA of the CDR3 is TGTGCCAGCAGTTCGACAGTGACGACTAGGAAGGTCTACAATGAGCAGTTCTTC. It encodes CASSSTVTTRKVYNEQFF.

V is TRBV19 and J is TRBJ1-1, with D unclear. The V end lost 0 bases, the J end lost 0 bases, and 8 bases lay between the germline ends. CDR1 LNHDA and CDR2 SQIVND come from the germline V gene (reference sequence). This CDR3 contains 15 residues. CDR3 nucleotide sequence: TGTGCCAGTAGTATAGACCGGCAGCTGAACACTGAAGCTTTCTTT. Its translation: CASSIDRQLNTEAFF.

Many counts were recorded for this clonotype. J is TRBJ2-7 and V is TRBV12-3 or TRBV12-4; 7 bases fit TRBD1. CDR3 size: 14 residues. V trimming: 8 bases; J trimming: 2 bases; junction bases outside the gene matches: 9. CDR3 region: CASRLGTAAYEQYF. CDR3 bases: TGTGCCAGCCGTCTCGGGACAGCCGCCTACGAGCAGTACTTC.

This clonotype came up many times. This rearrangement joins TRBV12-3 or TRBV12-4 to TRBJ2-1, with unresolved D. The CDR3 runs 16 residues. The V gene lost 3 bases and the J gene lost 8 bases, with 20 bases spanning the gap. CDR3 residues: CASSFQWVRLLDEQFF. The CDR3 DNA sequence: TGTGCCAGCAGTTTTCAGTGGGTTCGCCTGCTCGATGAGCAGTTCTTC.

The rearrangement links TRBV28 to TRBJ1-3; D uncertain. Deletions cut 7 bases from V and 0 bases from J, with 4 bases between. The CDR3 length is 12 residues. CDR1 and CDR2 from the germline V gene are MDHEN and SYDVKM. This CDR3 is CASTVSGNTIYF. In DNA form, the CDR3 reads TGTGCCAGCACGGTCTCTGGAAACACCATATATTTT.

Concerning this clonotype: The germline gene is not matched at one end of the junction; a read error may be the cause. The chain uses TRBV20-1 and TRBJ2-3; D unresolved. The CDR3 has 15 amino acids. Germline-derived CDR1 and CDR2 are DFQATT and SNEGSKA (reference sequence). CDR3 residues: CSARDAISSTDTQYF. The CDR3 DNA reads TGCAGTGCCAGAGATGCAATCTCCAGCACAGATACGCAGTATTTT.

In its sample, this clonotype was seen a few times. This sequence joins TRBV7-2 and TRBJ2-5; weak D call: TRBD1 (6 bases). V was pared by 5 bases and J by 4 bases, with 17 bases between. The CDR3 totals 15 residues. The germline V gene has CDR1 SGHTA and CDR2 FQGNSA. The CDR3 DNA reads TGTGCCAGCAGCCCCCAACAGGGATTTAGAGAGACCCAGTACTTC. Translating gives CASSPQQGFRETQYF.

This clonotype was counted only a few times. The J gene is TRBJ2-7, the V gene TRBV28; 9 positions agree with TRBD2. CDR1 and CDR2 from the germline V gene are MDHEN and SYDVKM. The V gene end was trimmed by 5 bases and the J gene end by 4 bases; junction bases not matched to a gene: 6. The CDR3 sequence is 14 residues long. In nucleotides, the CDR3 is TGTGCCAGCAGTCCATCTAGCGGGGTATACGAGCAGTACTTC. Translation: CASSPSSGVYEQYF. Combining the CDR3 with reference TRBV28 and TRBJ2-7 gives the whole variable domain DVKVTQSSRYLVKRTGEKVFLECVQDMDHENMFWYRQDPGLGLRLIYFSYDVKMKEKGDIPEGYSVSREKKERFSLILESASTNQTSMYLCASSPSSGVYEQYFGPGTRLTVT.

The CDR3 is CASSPFWRPFYEQYF. The CDR3 DNA reads TGTGCCAGCAGCCCCTTTTGGAGACCTTTCTACGAGCAGTACTTC. The rearrangement uses TRBV12-3 or TRBV12-4 and TRBJ2-7; D gene uncertain. Deletions cut 6 bases from V and 3 bases from J, with 18 bases between. The CDR3 has 15 residues.

This clonotype has at least ten counts. The CDR3 nucleotides read TGCGCCAGCAGCCTCCTAGCGGGAGGGGACCTAGCCTACGAGCAGTACTTC. It yields the protein CASSLLAGGDLAYEQYF. The chain is built from TRBV4-3 and TRBJ2-7; 12 nucleotides agree with TRBD2. CDR1 and CDR2 from the germline V gene are LGHNA and YSLEER. V trimming: 4 bases; J trimming: 2 bases; junction bases outside the gene matches: 9. This CDR3 has 17 residues.

Only a few counts were recorded for this clonotype. This chain connects TRBV12-3 or TRBV12-4 to TRBJ2-5; D might be TRBD2 (6 bases). V lost 2 bases to trimming and J lost 5 bases, with 15 bases between them. The CDR3 loop spans 15 amino acids. The CDR3 DNA sequence: TGTGCCAGCAGTTTAACAGGAGGGTTTGACGAGACCCAGTACTTC. It specifies CASSLTGGFDETQYF.

This clonotype was counted many times. The V gene is TRBV6-2 or TRBV6-3, the J gene TRBJ2-2, with 8 bases fitting TRBD1. Unmatched junction bases numbered 5, after V lost 4 bases and J lost 4 bases. The CDR3 extends over 15 amino acids. Germline-derived CDR1 and CDR2 are MNHEY and SVGEGT. The CDR3 is CASSFRGLATGELFF. In DNA, the CDR3 is TGTGCCAGCAGTTTCAGGGGGCTTGCCACCGGGGAGCTGTTTTTT.

This clonotype was observed a few times. The CDR3 nucleotides are TGCGCCAGCAGCCCGGAAACCGGGACTAGCGGCCATGAGCAGTTCTTC. Translation: CASSPETGTSGHEQFF. The chain is built from TRBV4-3 and TRBJ2-1; 11 positions agree with TRBD2. The CDR3 runs to 16 residues. CDR1 and CDR2 from the germline V gene are LGHNA and YSLEER. V was pared by 4 bases and J by 8 bases, with 10 bases of the junction left unmatched.

This clonotype was picked up a small number of times. V usage is TRBV9 and J usage is TRBJ2-2, with 9 bases aligning to TRBD1. The trim removed 0 bases at V and 2 bases at J, leaving 2 bases unmatched. The CDR3 loop spans 16 amino acids. Looked up from germline, CDR1 is SGDLS and CDR2 is YYNGEE. The DNA for the CDR3 is TGTGCCAGCAGCGTAGCGGGACAGGGAAACACCGGGGAGCTGTTTTTT. This gives the protein CASSVAGQGNTGELFF.

This clonotype was picked up many times. The chain carries TRBV12-3 or TRBV12-4 and TRBJ2-1; 10 nucleotides align to TRBD1. V was clipped by 6 bases and J by 0 bases; unmatched bases: 2. The CDR3 spans 15 residues. The CDR3, as DNA: TGTGCCAGCAGGCGACAGGGGGCCTCCTACAATGAGCAGTTCTTC. Amino acid sequence: CASRRQGASYNEQFF.

Only a few counts were recorded for this clonotype. The J gene is TRBJ2-2, the V gene TRBV4-1, with 8 bases aligning to TRBD1. This CDR3 has 15 amino acids. Unmatched junction bases numbered 2, after V lost 1 base and J lost 4 bases. Germline V gives CDR1 MGHRA, CDR2 YSYEKL. This CDR3 reads CASSQGRGLTGELFF. In DNA, the CDR3 is TGCGCCAGCAGCCAAGGCAGGGGGCTCACCGGGGAGCTGTTTTTT.

This clonotype has just a few counts. The chain links TRBV6-5 to TRBJ2-3, with 8 bases matching TRBD2. Germline assignment: CDR1 MNHEY and CDR2 SVGAGI. The CDR3 extends over 16 amino acids. With V trimmed by 4 bases and J by 5 bases, 11 bases remained unmatched. CDR3 in amino acids: CASSFASGSLGDTQYF. CDR3 bases: TGTGCCAGCAGTTTTGCCAGCGGGAGTCTAGGAGATACGCAGTATTTT.

This clonotype was seen only a few times. The rearrangement joins TRBV4-1 to TRBJ2-1, with TRBD1 identical over 7 bases. Germline values: CDR1 MGHRA, CDR2 YSYEKL. The V and J ends lost 1 base and 5 bases, in that order; junction bases with no gene match: 11. The CDR3 spans 17 residues. The CDR3 nucleotides are TGCGCCAGCAGCCAAGCCTGGGGGACAGTAATCAACAATGAGCAGTTCTTC. Amino acids: CASSQAWGTVINNEQFF.

The chain joins TRBV20-1 to TRBJ2-7, with 9 bases identical to TRBD1. The germline gives CDR1 DFQATT, CDR2 SNEGSKA (reference sequence). V trimming: 2 bases; J trimming: 2 bases; junction bases outside the gene matches: 10. The CDR3 runs to 16 residues. CDR3 residues: CSARPPRDRDPYEQYF. The CDR3 DNA follows: TGCAGTGCTAGACCCCCCCGGGACAGGGACCCCTACGAGCAGTACTTC.

The chain carries TRBV4-1 and TRBJ2-1; D unclear. The CDR3 is 16 amino acids. V was trimmed by 1 base and J by 8 bases, leaving 18 bases between them. Germline V CDR1 and CDR2: MGHRA, YSYEKL. Here the CDR3 reads CASSQALYTYGDEQFF. CDR3 bases: TGCGCCAGCAGCCAAGCCCTCTACACTTACGGCGATGAGCAGTTCTTC.

The V and J genes are TRBV12-3 or TRBV12-4 and TRBJ2-5, with 8 bases identical to TRBD1. This CDR3 has 15 amino acids. V trimming: 3 bases; J trimming: 3 bases; junction bases outside the gene matches: 6. CDR3 region: CASSLSQGAEETQYF. Written as DNA, the CDR3 is TGTGCCAGCAGTTTGAGCCAGGGGGCCGAAGAGACCCAGTACTTC.

This clonotype has a count of ten or more. Compared with germline, one end of the junction differs, possibly owing to a read error. CDR3 region: CATSKGQGAGELFF. The DNA for the CDR3 is TGTGCCACCAGTAAGGGACAGGGGGCCGGGGAGCTGTTTTTT. This chain connects TRBV12-3 or TRBV12-4 to TRBJ2-2, with 11 bases lining up with TRBD1. CDR3 length: 14 amino acids.

The CDR3 sequence: CASSFPGRGGLAKNIQYF. CDR3 in DNA: TGTGCCAGCAGTTTTCCGGGAAGAGGGGGACTAGCCAAAAACATTCAGTACTTC. The chain links TRBV12-3 or TRBV12-4 to TRBJ2-4; D assignment may be TRBD1 or TRBD2 (6 bases each). V was trimmed by 3 bases and J by 0 bases, leaving 18 bases between them. The CDR3 is made up of 18 amino acids.

The CDR3 bases are TGTGCCAGCAGCACCCGACAGGGGGCTAGCACAGATACGCAGTATTTT. Residues: CASSTRQGASTDTQYF. The J gene is TRBJ2-3, the V gene TRBV11-2; 10 bases are shared with TRBD1. The CDR3 totals 16 residues. V gave up 5 bases and J gave up 0 bases; unmatched junction bases: 5. Germline lookup yields CDR1 SGHAT and CDR2 FQNNGV.

The sample holds many counts of this clonotype. The V call is TRBV7-3, the J call TRBJ2-1, with D perhaps TRBD2 (6 bases). V was shortened by 1 base and J by 7 bases, with 11 bases between the two germline ends. Germline V lookup: CDR1 SGHTA, CDR2 FQGTGA. CDR3 length equals 14 residues. The CDR3 loop is CASSLNRGKNEQFF. DNA of the CDR3: TGTGCCAGCAGCTTAAATCGCGGGAAGAATGAGCAGTTCTTC.

This clonotype was seen many times. The chain combines TRBV12-3 or TRBV12-4 with TRBJ2-1, with D possibly matching TRBD1 (6 bases). Trimming stripped 7 bases from V and 7 bases from J, with 17 bases between. This CDR3 has 14 amino acids. The CDR3 loop is CASKHALTGNEQFF. DNA of the CDR3: TGTGCCAGCAAACACGCGTTAACAGGGAATGAGCAGTTCTTC.

This chain connects TRBV6-2 or TRBV6-3 to TRBJ2-1; D is unclear. The V gene's germline CDR1 is MNHEY and CDR2 SVGEGT. The CDR3 has 13 residues. V was shortened by 1 base and J by 3 bases, with 4 bases between the two germline ends. As DNA, the CDR3 is TGTGCCAGCAGTTACTTCGACTACAATGAGCAGTTCTTC. Its protein product is CASSYFDYNEQFF.

This clonotype was detected many times. The junction departs from germline at one end; a sequencing error may be responsible. The chain employs TRBV30 and TRBJ2-1, with D perhaps matching TRBD1 (5 bases). The CDR3 has 12 amino acids. Looked up from germline, CDR1 is GTSNPN and CDR2 is SVGIG (reference sequence). CDR3 residues: CAWSRDSRPAKF. The CDR3 DNA is TGTGCCTGGAGTCGAGACAGCAGACCAGCCAAGTTC.